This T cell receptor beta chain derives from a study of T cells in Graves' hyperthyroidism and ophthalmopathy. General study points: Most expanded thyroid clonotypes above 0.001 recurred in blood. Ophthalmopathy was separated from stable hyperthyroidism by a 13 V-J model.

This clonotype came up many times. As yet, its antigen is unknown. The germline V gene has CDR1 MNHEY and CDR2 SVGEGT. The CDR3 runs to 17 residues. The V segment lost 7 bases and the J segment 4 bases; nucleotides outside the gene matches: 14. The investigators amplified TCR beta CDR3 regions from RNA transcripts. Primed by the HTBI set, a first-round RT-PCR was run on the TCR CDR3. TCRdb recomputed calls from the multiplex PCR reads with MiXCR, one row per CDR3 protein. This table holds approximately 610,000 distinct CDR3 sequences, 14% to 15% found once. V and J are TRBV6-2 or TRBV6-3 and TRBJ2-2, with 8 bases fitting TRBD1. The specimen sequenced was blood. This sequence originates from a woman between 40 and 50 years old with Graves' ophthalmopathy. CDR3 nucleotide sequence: TGTGCCAGCACTCCTCCTAGGGCAGGGGGCATCACCGGGGAGCTGTTTTTT. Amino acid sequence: CASTPPRAGGITGELFF.